Listed here are 18 T cell receptor beta chains from one sample, sequenced in a study of STAT3 mutations in large granular lymphocyte leukemia. Study outcomes and limitations: In T-cell large granular lymphocyte leukemia, about half of patients showed multiple immunodominant subclonotypes.

TCRdb's table, derived via immunoSEQ multiplex PCR, lists solely in-frame clones and lacks some. Found here are 17,000 or so clones, roughly four fifths of them singletons; the top ten hold about 8.1%. For these receptors, no antigen is known. Sequencing input: peripheral blood mononuclear cells. The source is a man aged 45 to 65 with T-cell large granular lymphocyte leukemia. Some clones in this sample may be carry-over from other donors' samples.

The CDR3 sequence: CASSLAQGFYGEQYF. As DNA, the CDR3 is TGTGCCAGCAGCTTAGCACAAGGGTTCTATGGTGAGCAGTACTTC. The chain is built from TRBV7-2 and TRBJ2-7; D is undetermined. Between the trimmed V and J ends, which lost 0 bases and 7 bases, there was a span of 16 bases. The CDR3 covers 15 residues. Germline CDR1 and CDR2: SGHTA and FQGNSA.

This clone was detected once. The J gene is TRBJ1-2, the V gene TRBV9, with D perhaps matching TRBD1 (5 bases). The CDR3 contains 14 residues. Trimming cost V 4 bases and J 4 bases, with 14 bases left between them. Per the germline V gene, CDR1 is SGDLS and CDR2 is YYNGEE. CDR3 nucleotides: TGTGCCAGCAGCTCCAGCGGGGCTGCCTATGGCTACACCTTC. Its protein is CASSSSGAAYGYTF. Combining the CDR3 with reference TRBV9 and TRBJ1-2 gives the whole variable domain DSGVTQTPKHLITATGQRVTLRCSPRSGDLSVYWYQQSLDQGLQFLIQYYNGEERAKGNILERFSAQQFPDLHSELNLSSLELGDSALYFCASSSSGAAYGYTFGSGTRLTVV.

The V gene is TRBV27, the J gene TRBJ1-2; a possible D gene is TRBD1 (6 bases). Germline V gene data show CDR1 as MNHEY and CDR2 as SMNVEV (reference sequence). The CDR3 is made up of 16 amino acids. Trimming left V 4 bases short and J 3 bases short, with 18 bases between. The CDR3 sequence: CASSSLGGARHYGYTF. The CDR3 DNA sequence: TGTGCCAGCAGTTCCCTAGGGGGGGCGCGACACTATGGCTACACCTTC.

The genes are TRBV7-8 and TRBJ1-6, with 7 bases fitting TRBD1. Germline CDR1 reads SGHVS; CDR2 reads FQNEAQ. V was clipped by 0 bases and J by 6 bases; unmatched bases: 11. The CDR3 totals 18 residues. The CDR3 nucleotides read TGTGCCAGCAGCTTAGCCCAAATTAGGACAGGTCCTAATTCACCCCTCCACTTT. The encoded protein is CASSLAQIRTGPNSPLHF.

V usage is TRBV5-4 and J usage is TRBJ2-7; 8 positions match TRBD1. Germline CDR1 SGHNT, CDR2 YYREEE (reference sequence). The CDR3 contains 14 residues. Losses at the gene ends were 1 base for V and 3 bases for J; bases not matched to a gene: 3. This CDR3 reads CASSLYGQGYEQYF. The CDR3 DNA reads as TGTGCCAGCAGCTTGTACGGACAGGGCTACGAGCAGTACTTC.

The V and J genes are TRBV5-1 and TRBJ1-2; no clear D. Germline assignment: CDR1 SGHRS and CDR2 YFSETQ. The CDR3 totals 16 residues. With 4 bases removed from V and 8 bases from J, the gap between germline ends came to 24 bases. CDR3 bases: TGCGCCAGCAGCACTCTCCGGGCCGTATCCTCGGAGGGCTACACCTTC. Translated, it gives CASSTLRAVSSEGYTF.

The chain joins TRBV18 to TRBJ1-2; 10 bases are shared with TRBD1. In germline, CDR1 is KGHSH, CDR2 LQKENI. The trim removed 3 bases at V and 6 bases at J, leaving 4 bases unmatched. This CDR3 is 14 amino acids long. The CDR3 nucleotides read TGTGCCAGCTCACCGCAAGACAGGGGGCATGGCTACACCTTC. It encodes CASSPQDRGHGYTF.

The V call is TRBV11-2, the J call TRBJ2-5; TRBD2 matches 10 bases. This CDR3 has 16 residues. With 5 bases clipped from V and 2 bases from J, the junction kept 8 bases outside the gene matches. Germline lookup yields CDR1 SGHAT and CDR2 FQNNGV. The CDR3 DNA reads as TGTGCCAGCAGCCTAACGACTAGCGGGTATCAAGAGACCCAGTACTTC. Translating it yields CASSLTTSGYQETQYF.

The chain joins TRBV18 to TRBJ2-7, with D tentatively TRBD1 (6 bases). V gave up 3 bases and J gave up 6 bases, with 18 bases separating them. CDR1 KGHSH and CDR2 LQKENI come from the germline V gene. The CDR3 length is 15 residues. The CDR3 sequence: CASSPVAGQGPEQYF. CDR3 DNA sequence: TGTGCCAGCTCACCCGTGGCAGGGCAGGGGCCCGAGCAGTACTTC.

In this sample, this clone turned up once. The rearrangement uses TRBV5-1 and TRBJ2-7; D is perhaps TRBD1 or TRBD2 (5 bases each). The CDR3 spans 13 residues. With 1 base removed from V and 2 bases from J, the gap between germline ends came to 7 bases. CDR1 SGHRS and CDR2 YFSETQ come from the germline V gene. CDR3 DNA: TGCGCCAGCAGCTTGATGGGGGCCTACGAGCAGTACTTC. This codes for CASSLMGAYEQYF.

The J gene is TRBJ2-1, the V gene TRBV20-1; D remains unclear. Germline V gene lookup returns CDR1 DFQATT and CDR2 SNEGSKA (reference sequence). There are 11 residues in the CDR3. V was pared by 2 bases and J by 9 bases, with 8 bases between. CDR3 DNA sequence: TGCAGTGCTAGACCGTGGGGTGAGCAGTTCTTC. This translates into CSARPWGEQFF.

The gene calls are TRBV18 and TRBJ2-1, with unresolved D. V was shortened by 6 bases and J by 6 bases, with 9 bases between the two germline ends. The CDR3 spans 12 residues. The germline V gene has CDR1 KGHSH and CDR2 LQKENI. The CDR3 DNA is TGTGCCAGCTCCCAAAGGTCCAATGAGCAGTTCTTC. Translated: CASSQRSNEQFF.

The J gene is TRBJ2-3, the V gene TRBV5-1; 10 bases agree with TRBD2. V shed 4 bases, J shed 5 bases, and the junction held 10 bases outside the gene matches. Germline V gene data show CDR1 as SGHRS and CDR2 as YFSETQ. The CDR3 extends over 16 amino acids. Written as DNA, the CDR3 is TGCGCCAGCAGCCTAGGAGCGGGGGGGCCCGGAGATACGCAGTATTTT. It codes for CASSLGAGGPGDTQYF.

The V and J genes are TRBV4-1 and TRBJ2-3; D is tentatively TRBD1 or TRBD2 (5 bases each). CDR3 length: 15 amino acids. Trimming removed 1 base at V and 0 bases at J, with 8 bases between. The V gene's germline CDR1 is MGHRA and CDR2 YSYEKL. The CDR3 is CASSQAGPSTDTQYF. CDR3 nucleotide sequence: TGCGCCAGCAGCCAAGCGGGGCCCAGCACAGATACGCAGTATTTT.

The chain has TRBV19 and TRBJ1-2; 7 nucleotides agree with TRBD1. Per the germline V gene, CDR1 is LNHDA and CDR2 is SQIVND (reference sequence). J gave up 3 bases and V 11 bases, and 6 bases lay outside the gene matches. CDR3 length: 12 amino acids. The chain's CDR3 is CAAKTGYYGYTF. DNA of the CDR3: TGTGCCGCTAAGACAGGGTACTATGGCTACACCTTC.

The chain combines TRBV5-8 with TRBJ1-5; no clear D gene. Germline V gives CDR1 SGHTS, CDR2 YDEGEE. The CDR3 totals 13 residues. V gave up 1 base and J gave up 5 bases, with 7 bases separating them. The CDR3 bases are TGTGCCAGCAGCTTGCGGGGATATCAGCCCCAGCATTTT. It translates to CASSLRGYQPQHF.

This chain joins TRBV9 and TRBJ2-5, with TRBD2 matching over 15 bases. This CDR3 has 19 residues. In germline, CDR1 is SGDLS, CDR2 YYNGEE. The V gene end was trimmed by 4 bases and the J gene end by 5 bases; junction bases not matched to a gene: 15. The DNA of the CDR3 is TGTGCCAGCAGCCCCCGGACTAGCGGGGGGGCGTGGTCGTATGAGACCCAGTACTTC. This codes for CASSPRTSGGAWSYETQYF.

This clone was seen only once. The rearrangement uses TRBV2 and TRBJ1-2; D uncertain. V was pared by 5 bases and J by 8 bases, with 21 bases between. This CDR3 has 15 residues. Germline V gene sequence: CDR1 SNHLY, CDR2 FYNNEI. The CDR3 spells CASSPRREGGWGYTF. In DNA, the CDR3 is TGTGCCAGCAGTCCAAGAAGGGAAGGAGGCTGGGGCTACACCTTC.